This T cell receptor beta chain was obtained from a study of shared clonotypes between healthy human individuals. Trimming cost V 4 bases and J 5 bases; bases outside gene matches: 11. Germline V gene lookup returns CDR1 SQVTM and CDR2 ANQGSEA. The CDR3 runs to 15 residues. The investigators split CD4+ cells into a CD45RA+ naive subset and a CD45RA-negative memory subset. Notes on this clone: No antigen is known for it.

Study findings and constraints: Donor clonotype sharing was expected to depend on sequencing depth.

Original data processing: There were no quality scores in the junction-only immunoSEQ sequences, so filtering differed. The repertoire was sequenced with immunoSEQ multiplex PCR; TCRdb's copy has only in-frame clones and lacks some. From that table come the V and J calls and clone size; the DNA was used to work out D and trimming. The sample contains more than 400,000 clones, 95% to 97% of which appear only once. The sample was naive CD4+ T cells sorted from blood. Subset here: CD45RA+ positively selected. This clonotype was obtained from a woman in her thirties in good health. This chain uses TRBV29-1 with TRBJ2-5; 9 bases match TRBD1. The CDR3 DNA follows: TGCAGCGTTGGTAATCGGACAGGGGTTCGGGAGACCCAGTACTTC. Amino acids: CSVGNRTGVRETQYF.